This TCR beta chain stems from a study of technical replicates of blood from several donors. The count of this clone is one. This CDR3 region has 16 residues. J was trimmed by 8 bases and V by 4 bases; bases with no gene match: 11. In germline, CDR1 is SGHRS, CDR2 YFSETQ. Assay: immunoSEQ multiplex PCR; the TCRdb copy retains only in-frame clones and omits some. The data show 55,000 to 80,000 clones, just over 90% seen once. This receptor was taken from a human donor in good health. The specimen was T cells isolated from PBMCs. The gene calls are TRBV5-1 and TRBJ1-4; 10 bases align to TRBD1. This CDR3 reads CASSIDYRDRGEKLFF. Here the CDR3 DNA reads TGCGCCAGCAGCATAGACTACCGGGACAGGGGAGAAAAACTGTTTTTT.